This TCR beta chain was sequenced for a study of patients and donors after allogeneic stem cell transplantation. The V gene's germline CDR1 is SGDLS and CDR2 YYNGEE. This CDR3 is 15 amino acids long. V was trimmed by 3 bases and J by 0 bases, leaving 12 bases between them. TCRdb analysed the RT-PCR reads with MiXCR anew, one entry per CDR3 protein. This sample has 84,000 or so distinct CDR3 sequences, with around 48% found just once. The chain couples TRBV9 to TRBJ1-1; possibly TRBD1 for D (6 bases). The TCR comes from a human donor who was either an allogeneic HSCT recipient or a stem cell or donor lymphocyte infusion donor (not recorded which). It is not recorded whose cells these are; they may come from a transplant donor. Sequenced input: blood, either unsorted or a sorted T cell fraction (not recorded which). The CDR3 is CASSARTDMNTEAFF. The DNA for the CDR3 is TGTGCCAGCAGCGCAAGGACAGACATGAACACTGAAGCTTTCTTT.